This T cell receptor (beta chain) was documented in a study of T cells in localized non-small cell lung cancer. Overall study results and limits: Detection in adjacent lung was observed for a median 57 of the top 100 tumor clones. Among blood samples, higher T cell density accompanied longer overall survival. Measurement of T cell clonality placed uninvolved adjacent lung highest, above the level in tumor.

Comment on this clone: Its antigen is not known.

V was shortened by 4 bases and J by 0 bases, with 10 bases between the two germline ends. CDR1 is LNHDA and CDR2 is SQIVND in the germline V gene (reference sequence). This CDR3 spans 15 amino acids. Profiling relied on immunoSEQ multiplex PCR, and the TCRdb table lists in-frame clones only, not all of them. The sample includes approximately 13,000 clones, over 75% of them seen just once. This clonotype originated in a male donor older than 55 with stage I lung adenocarcinoma. The source material was peripheral blood, sampled before any cancer treatment. J is TRBJ2-4 and V is TRBV19; D is undetermined. In DNA, the CDR3 is TGTGCCAGTAGTACGGTCTCCTTAGCCAAAAACATTCAGTACTTC. Translation: CASSTVSLAKNIQYF. The whole variable domain, remainder taken from reference TRBV19 and TRBJ2-4, is DGGITQSPKYLFRKEGQNVTLSCEQNLNHDAMYWYRQDPGQGLRLIYYSQIVNDFQKGDIAEGYSVSREKKESFPLTVTSAQKNPTAFYLCASSTVSLAKNIQYFGAGTRLSVL.